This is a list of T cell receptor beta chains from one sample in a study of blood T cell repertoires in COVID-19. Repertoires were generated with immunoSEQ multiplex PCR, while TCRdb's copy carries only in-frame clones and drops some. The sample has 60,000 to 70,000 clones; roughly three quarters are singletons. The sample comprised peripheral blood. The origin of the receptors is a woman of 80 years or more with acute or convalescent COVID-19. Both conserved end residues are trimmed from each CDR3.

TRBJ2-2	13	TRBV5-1	ASSQLGQGTGELF
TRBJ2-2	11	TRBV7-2	ASSFRVSGELF
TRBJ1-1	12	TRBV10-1	ASSDGRRVTEAF
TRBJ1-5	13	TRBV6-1	ASSELQGANQPQH
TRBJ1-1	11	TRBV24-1	ATSDYSNTEAF
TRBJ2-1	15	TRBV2	ASSSREGGLPNNEQF
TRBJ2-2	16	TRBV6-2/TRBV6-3	ASSPASLGTGNTGELF
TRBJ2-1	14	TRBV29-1	SVRSGTGAAYNEQF
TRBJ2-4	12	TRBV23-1	ASPKGGAQNIQY
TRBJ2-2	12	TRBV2	ASKLTRETGELF
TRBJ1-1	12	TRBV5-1	ASSPGTRNTEAF
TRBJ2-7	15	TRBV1	TSSEGTSGSFSYEQY
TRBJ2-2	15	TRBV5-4	ASSWGGLAANTGELF
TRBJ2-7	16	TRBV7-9	ASSLGGVAALSSYEQY
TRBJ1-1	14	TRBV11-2	ASSLGFGTRNTEAF
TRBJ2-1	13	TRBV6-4	ASSDEGLAGNEQF
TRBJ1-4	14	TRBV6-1	ASSEYGSGGSEKLF
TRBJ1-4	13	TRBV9	ASSVALGQDEKLF
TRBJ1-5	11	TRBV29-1	SVEGQGGQPQH
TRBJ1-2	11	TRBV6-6	ASSVQGGYGYT
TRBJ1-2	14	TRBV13	ASSLGRARGDYGYT
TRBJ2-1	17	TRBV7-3	ASSPTSGRYRSSYNEQF
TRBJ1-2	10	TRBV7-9	AQDREEGGYT
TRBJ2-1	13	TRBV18	ASSPREGTSNEQF
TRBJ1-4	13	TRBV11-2	ASSLIGGAGEKLF
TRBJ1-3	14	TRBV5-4	ASSSPQGVGGNTIY
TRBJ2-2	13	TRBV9	ASSVASGHTGELF
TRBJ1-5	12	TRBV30	AWSFRGGNQPQH
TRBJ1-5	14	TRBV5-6	ASSLGGGAHNQPQH
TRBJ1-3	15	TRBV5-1	ASSLEEGRGGGNTIY
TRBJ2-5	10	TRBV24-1	ATESDLQTQY
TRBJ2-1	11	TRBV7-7	ASSLDFNNEQF
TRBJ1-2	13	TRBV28	ASRTTESLPNGYT
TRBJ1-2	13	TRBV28	ASSIGQFTNYGYT
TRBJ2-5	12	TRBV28	ASSSGLDIEDQY
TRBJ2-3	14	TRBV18	ASSPLAGGSTDTQY
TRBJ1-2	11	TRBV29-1	SVEDTVDYGYT
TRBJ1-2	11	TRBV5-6	ASSRRDIGGYT
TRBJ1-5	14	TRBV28	ASSLVGGARSQPQH
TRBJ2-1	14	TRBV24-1	ATSSPLVSSYNEQF
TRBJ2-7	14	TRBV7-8	ASSPNRAGSSYEQY
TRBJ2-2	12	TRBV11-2	ASSPRLGTGELF
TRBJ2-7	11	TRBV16	ASSQFSGDEQY
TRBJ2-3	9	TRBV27	ASIHVDTQY